This entry lists 25 T cell receptor beta chains sequenced from one sample in a study of a mutant IDH1 vaccine in newly diagnosed glioma. No antigen is known for these receptors. As to time point: week 5, during vaccination. A single vaccine dose contained 300 ug of mutant IDH1 20-mer peptide, and topical imiquimod was used with it. Profiling relied on immunoSEQ multiplex PCR, and the TCRdb table lists in-frame clones only, not all of them. Among about 58,000 clones, about 86% were seen once, and the ten largest hold around 7.4%. This specimen consisted of PBMCs, obtained from a glioma patient whose treatment included an IDH1 peptide vaccine. These receptors all come from a woman in her fifties or sixties with glioma.

The chain joins TRBV6-1 to TRBJ1-3; TRBD1 matches 11 bases. This CDR3 comprises 15 residues. Trimming cost V 4 bases and J 9 bases; bases outside gene matches: 8. Germline loops: CDR1 MNHNS, CDR2 SASEGT. The CDR3 spells CASSGGGTGGITIYF. In nucleotides, the CDR3 is TGTGCCAGCAGTGGTGGCGGGACAGGGGGTATCACCATATATTTT.

The chain combines TRBV6-6 with TRBJ1-4, with a possible D match to TRBD1 (5 bases). Trimming left V 2 bases short and J 4 bases short, with 8 bases between. Germline assignment: CDR1 MNHNY and CDR2 SVGAGI (reference sequence). This CDR3 has 14 amino acids. Written as DNA, the CDR3 is TGTGCCAGCAGTTACGGGGCTATTAATGAAAAACTGTTTTTT. Translation gives CASSYGAINEKLFF.

The CDR3 region is CASSLAGRPADTEAFF. The CDR3 DNA reads TGCGCCAGCAGCTTGGCAGGGCGTCCTGCCGACACTGAAGCTTTCTTT. This rearrangement joins TRBV5-1 to TRBJ1-1; D is perhaps TRBD1 (5 bases). The CDR3 consists of 16 residues. Trimming removed 0 bases from V and 3 bases from J, with 15 bases in between. Germline V lookup: CDR1 SGHRS, CDR2 YFSETQ.

The CDR3 region has the DNA TGTGCCATCGGCCGGGACGGGGACACTGAAGCTTTCTTT. Translation gives CAIGRDGDTEAFF. The chain links TRBV10-3 to TRBJ1-1; D is perhaps TRBD1 (5 bases). The length of the CDR3 is 13 residues. Per germline, CDR1 ENHRY and CDR2 SYGVKD. V was trimmed by 8 bases and J by 3 bases, leaving 13 bases between them.

J is TRBJ2-2 and V is TRBV7-2; no firm D call. Germline lookup yields CDR1 SGHTA and CDR2 FQGNSA. The CDR3 is 13 amino acids. The V end lost 5 bases, the J end lost 7 bases, and 11 bases lay between the germline ends. This CDR3 reads CASSPLGIGELFF. In DNA, the CDR3 is TGTGCCAGCAGCCCGCTGGGCATCGGGGAGCTGTTTTTT.

The V gene is TRBV7-6, the J gene TRBJ1-1; tentatively, D is TRBD1 (6 bases). CDR1 is SGHVS and CDR2 is FNYEAQ in the germline V gene. Trimming left V 5 bases short and J 1 base short, with 11 bases between. The CDR3 is 14 residues long. For the CDR3, the DNA is TGTGCCAGCAGCCAACAACAGGGGAACACTGAAGCTTTCTTT. Protein: CASSQQQGNTEAFF.

The V and J genes are TRBV30 and TRBJ2-4; D unclear. This CDR3 is 11 amino acids long. Per germline, CDR1 GTSNPN and CDR2 SVGIG (reference sequence). V lost 3 bases to trimming and J lost 9 bases, with 9 bases between them. The CDR3 region is CAWSAGVIQYF. Here the CDR3 DNA reads TGTGCCTGGAGCGCTGGGGTCATTCAGTACTTC.

Here the CDR3 reads CASSQDLFNEKLFF. In DNA, the CDR3 is TGTGCCAGCAGCCAAGATCTCTTTAATGAAAAACTGTTTTTT. The chain joins TRBV4-2 to TRBJ1-4, with no clear D. The CDR3 is 14 residues long. Germline assignment: CDR1 LGHNA and CDR2 YNFKEQ. V was trimmed by 0 bases and J by 4 bases, leaving 6 bases between them.

The chain couples TRBV7-2 to TRBJ2-7, with D unresolved. Trimming took 5 bases from V and 0 from J, leaving 5 bases between them. This CDR3 is 12 amino acids long. Germline loops: CDR1 SGHTA, CDR2 FQGNSA. The CDR3 DNA is TGTGCCAGCAGCCTTAGCTCCTACGAGCAGTACTTC. It specifies CASSLSSYEQYF.

V is TRBV18 and J is TRBJ2-7; 12 bases are a match to TRBD1. Looked up from germline, CDR1 is KGHSH and CDR2 is LQKENI. The CDR3 is made up of 15 amino acids. Trimming at V came to 5 bases and at J to 4 bases, leaving 6 bases not matched to a gene. DNA for the CDR3: TGTGCCAGCTCATCGGGACAGGGGGCCTCTTACGAGCAGTACTTC. Its protein product is CASSSGQGASYEQYF.

The chain couples TRBV5-1 to TRBJ2-7; possible D gene TRBD1, 6 bases. Germline-derived CDR1 and CDR2 are SGHRS and YFSETQ. V lost 7 bases to trimming and J lost 2 bases, with 13 bases between them. The CDR3 consists of 13 residues. The CDR3 loop is CASSQGPPYEQYF. Written as DNA, the CDR3 is TGCGCCAGCTCACAGGGTCCACCCTACGAGCAGTACTTC.

The V and J genes are TRBV19 and TRBJ1-5, with 7 positions matching TRBD1. The CDR3 consists of 14 residues. Germline V gene sequence: CDR1 LNHDA, CDR2 SQIVND (reference sequence). The V and J ends lost 5 bases and 3 bases, in that order; junction bases with no gene match: 4. CDR3 protein: CASSLRGLNQPQHF. The CDR3 bases are TGTGCCAGTAGTCTAAGGGGGCTCAATCAGCCCCAGCATTTT.

The chain combines TRBV6-1 with TRBJ2-2, with D perhaps TRBD2 (5 bases). V was pared by 8 bases and J by 2 bases, with 6 bases between. This CDR3 spans 12 amino acids. Germline loops: CDR1 MNHNS, CDR2 SASEGT. The DNA of the CDR3 is TGTGCCAGCCGGGGAAACACCGGGGAGCTGTTTTTT. This codes for CASRGNTGELFF.

The rearrangement links TRBV5-1 to TRBJ1-1; TRBD1 matches 11 bases. V dropped 4 bases and J dropped 0; count of bases not matched to a gene: 17. Germline lookup yields CDR1 SGHRS and CDR2 YFSETQ. The CDR3 length is 20 residues. CDR3 in amino acids: CASSPTGPGQGGGMNTEAFF. CDR3 coding DNA: TGCGCCAGCAGCCCCACTGGGCCGGGACAGGGGGGCGGAATGAACACTGAAGCTTTCTTT.

This clone was recorded only once. The chain employs TRBV18 and TRBJ2-2, with D tentatively TRBD2 (6 bases). Germline V CDR1 and CDR2: KGHSH, LQKENI. The CDR3 runs to 13 residues. V lost 3 bases and J 6 bases, leaving 8 bases between the germline ends. CDR3 sequence: CASSPPGAGELFF. DNA of the CDR3: TGTGCCAGCTCACCTCCGGGGGCCGGGGAGCTGTTTTTT.

V and J are TRBV14 and TRBJ2-3; tentatively, D is TRBD2 (6 bases). The CDR3 consists of 12 residues. The germline V gene encodes CDR1 SGHDN and CDR2 FVKESK. V dropped 6 bases and J dropped 8 bases, with 12 bases sitting between them. The CDR3 sequence is CASRGTEGTQYF. In DNA, the CDR3 is TGTGCCAGCAGAGGGACGGAGGGTACGCAGTATTTT.

V and J are TRBV7-6 and TRBJ2-5, with no clear D. The germline CDR1 and CDR2 sequences are SGHVS and FNYEAQ. The CDR3 consists of 15 residues. V lost 3 bases and J 7 bases, leaving 18 bases between the germline ends. The CDR3 loop reads CASSLDVAQVPTQYF. The CDR3 DNA sequence: TGTGCCAGCAGCTTGGACGTAGCTCAGGTTCCGACCCAGTACTTC.

This clone is a singleton in its sample. The chain joins TRBV14 to TRBJ2-1; D call uncertain. V was trimmed by 0 bases and J by 0 bases, leaving 9 bases between them. Germline loops: CDR1 SGHDN, CDR2 FVKESK. CDR3 length equals 16 residues. DNA for the CDR3: TGTGCCAGCAGCCAAGAGACACGGAGCTCCTACAATGAGCAGTTCTTC. It encodes CASSQETRSSYNEQFF. The whole variable domain, remainder taken from reference TRBV14 and TRBJ2-1, is EAGVTQFPSHSVIEKGQTVTLRCDPISGHDNLYWYRRVMGKEIKFLLHFVKESKQDESGMPNNRFLAERTGGTYSTLKVQPAELEDSGVYFCASSQETRSSYNEQFFGPGTRLTVL.

The chain uses TRBV7-2 and TRBJ1-2; the D gene is possibly TRBD1 (6 bases). The V end lost 2 bases, the J end lost 8 bases, and 15 bases lay between the germline ends. CDR3 size: 14 residues. From germline, CDR1 is SGHTA and CDR2 FQGNSA. CDR3 nucleotide sequence: TGTGCCAGCAGCTTAAGTGTTGGGGGCGGCGGCTACACCTTC. Protein sequence: CASSLSVGGGGYTF.

The chain combines TRBV19 with TRBJ2-1; D is unresolved. The CDR3 runs to 14 residues. Germline CDR1 LNHDA, CDR2 SQIVND (reference sequence). Trimming took 2 bases from V and 5 from J, leaving 10 bases between them. The CDR3 spells CASSITTADNEQFF. The CDR3 DNA sequence: TGTGCCAGTAGTATAACGACCGCCGACAATGAGCAGTTCTTC.

The chain couples TRBV28 to TRBJ1-4; TRBD1 is a possible D gene (6 bases). The CDR3 has 15 residues. The V and J ends lost 7 bases and 8 bases respectively, with 20 bases between them. Germline V gene lookup returns CDR1 MDHEN and CDR2 SYDVKM. In DNA, the CDR3 is TGTGCCAGCAATACTGTTGGGGGGCGAGGGGAAAAACTGTTTTTT. Translating gives CASNTVGGRGEKLFF.

The rearrangement uses TRBV14 and TRBJ2-5; 8 bases fit TRBD1. Germline V lookup: CDR1 SGHDN, CDR2 FVKESK. This CDR3 spans 14 amino acids. V dropped 5 bases and J dropped 5; count of bases not matched to a gene: 7. The CDR3 protein is CASSLDRVRETQYF. The DNA of the CDR3 is TGTGCCAGCAGCTTGGACAGGGTCCGTGAGACCCAGTACTTC.

The rearrangement joins TRBV2 to TRBJ1-5; 7 bases are shared with TRBD1. Germline values: CDR1 SNHLY, CDR2 FYNNEI. This CDR3 comprises 15 residues. Losses at the gene ends were 6 bases for V and 6 bases for J; bases not matched to a gene: 11. The CDR3 bases are TGTGCCAGCAGCGCCGAAGAGGGGGCGATTCAGCCCCAGCATTTT. This gives the protein CASSAEEGAIQPQHF.

This sequence joins TRBV5-8 and TRBJ1-2; TRBD1 matches 9 bases. V shed 5 bases, J shed 1 base, and the junction held 3 bases outside the gene matches. CDR1 SGHTS and CDR2 YDEGEE come from the germline V gene. The CDR3 totals 14 residues. This chain's CDR3 is CASRRQGVNYGYTF. Written as DNA, the CDR3 is TGTGCCAGCAGGCGACAGGGGGTTAACTATGGCTACACCTTC.

This chain connects TRBV5-1 to TRBJ2-5; TRBD1 matches at 7 bases. J lost 3 bases, V lost 0 bases, and 8 bases had no gene match. This CDR3 is 16 amino acids long. CDR1 and CDR2 (germline): SGHRS, YFSETQ. The CDR3 region has the DNA TGCGCCAGCAGCTTGGTCGGCAGGGGGTCCGAAGAGACCCAGTACTTC. Translation gives CASSLVGRGSEETQYF.